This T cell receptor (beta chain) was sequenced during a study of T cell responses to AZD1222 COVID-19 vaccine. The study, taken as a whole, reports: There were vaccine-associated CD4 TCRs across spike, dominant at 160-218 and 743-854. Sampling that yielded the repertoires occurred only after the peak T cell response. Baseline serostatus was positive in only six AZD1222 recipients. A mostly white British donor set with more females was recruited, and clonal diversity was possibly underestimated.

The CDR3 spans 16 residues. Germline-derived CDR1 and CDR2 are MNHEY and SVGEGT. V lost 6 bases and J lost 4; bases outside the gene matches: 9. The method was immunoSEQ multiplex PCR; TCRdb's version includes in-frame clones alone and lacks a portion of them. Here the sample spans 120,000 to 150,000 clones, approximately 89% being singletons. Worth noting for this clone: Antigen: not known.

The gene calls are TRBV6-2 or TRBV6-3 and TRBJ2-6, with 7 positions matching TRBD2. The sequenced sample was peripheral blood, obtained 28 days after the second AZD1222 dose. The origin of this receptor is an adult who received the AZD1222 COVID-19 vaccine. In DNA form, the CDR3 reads TGTGCCAGCAGCTCCGGGACTACTACCGGGGCCAACGTCCTGACTTTC. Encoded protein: CASSSGTTTGANVLTF.